The 2 T cell receptor beta chains presented below share a single source sample, sequenced in a study of shared clonotypes between healthy human individuals. Method: immunoSEQ multiplex PCR; TCRdb's copy keeps in-frame clones and lacks some. The sample carries about 1.1 million clones, approximately 80% recorded once. Material for sequencing was memory CD4+ T cells from PBMCs. Subset of the sample: CD45RA-negative fraction. All receptors come from a man between 18 and 35 years old in good health. Some clones in this sample may be carry-over from other donors' samples.

CDR3 residues: CASSVNGADTQYF. CDR3 coding DNA: TGTGCCAGCAGTGTGAACGGGGCAGATACGCAGTATTTT. This sequence joins TRBV2 and TRBJ2-3; D is perhaps TRBD2 (5 bases). The ends were cut back, 4 bases at V and 4 bases at J, with 9 bases in the middle. CDR1 and CDR2 from the germline V gene are SNHLY and FYNNEI. The CDR3 extends over 13 amino acids.

The chain links TRBV29-1 to TRBJ1-4; no firm D call. CDR1 SQVTM and CDR2 ANQGSEA come from the germline V gene. With 4 bases removed from V and 8 bases from J, the gap between germline ends came to 8 bases. The CDR3 length is 11 residues. CDR3 sequence reads: CSVGLREKLFF. The CDR3 coding sequence is TGCAGCGTTGGATTGAGGGAAAAACTGTTTTTT.